This T cell receptor beta chain appears in the sequencing data of a study of neurological immune-mediated disorders. Libraries used 2 million unsorted PBMCs kept frozen in RNAlater. Study-wide points: HTLV-1-associated myelopathy had the most TCR clonal expansion, whereas multiple sclerosis had the least (lower than in healthy controls).

This clonotype was counted many times. Its matching antigen is unknown. cDNA synthesis was performed by 5'RACE with 10-nucleotide random UMIs. TCRdb ran MiXCR on the 5' RACE reads and lists one entry per CDR3 protein. The profile shows 50,000 to 60,000 distinct CDR3 sequences, 16% of them singletons. This clonotype was obtained from a man in his 60s in good health. Material: PBMCs.

DNA for the CDR3: TGTGCCAGCAGCTCAAGGGGCGGGAACACAGATACGCAGTATTTT. This sequence encodes CASSSRGGNTDTQYF. This rearrangement joins TRBV7-3 to TRBJ2-3; D possibly corresponds to TRBD2 (6 bases). CDR1 is SGHTA and CDR2 is FQGTGA in the germline V gene. CDR3 length equals 15 residues. V was shortened by 4 bases and J by 2 bases, with 13 bases between the two germline ends.